Reported below is one T cell receptor beta chain. Germline V CDR1 and CDR2: SGHAT, FQNNGV. The CDR3 contains 15 residues. J was trimmed by 1 base and V by 4 bases; bases with no gene match: 6. In TCRdb, the RT-PCR reads were re-called with MiXCR into one record per CDR3 protein. The sample yields roughly 940,000 distinct CDR3 sequences, approximately 18% seen once. This specimen belongs to a study of patients and donors after allogeneic stem cell transplantation. The sequenced material came from blood, either unsorted or a sorted T cell fraction (not recorded which). V and J are TRBV11-2 and TRBJ2-5; 7 bases align to TRBD2. The sequence was collected from a human donor who was either an allogeneic HSCT recipient or a stem cell or donor lymphocyte infusion donor (not recorded which). It is not recorded whose cells these are; they may come from a transplant donor. This chain's CDR3 is CASSYRRELQETQYF. The DNA of the CDR3 is TGTGCCAGCAGCTATAGGCGGGAGCTCCAAGAGACCCAGTACTTC.